This passage covers 5 T cell receptor beta chains from one sample sequenced in a study of Graves' ophthalmopathy and Graves' hyperthyroidism. Amplification targeted the TCR beta CDR3 regions, with RNA transcripts as the source material. Second-round multiplex PCR came after a first-round RT-PCR that employed HTBI primers. In TCRdb, the multiplex PCR reads were re-called with MiXCR into one record per CDR3 protein. The sample consists of 300,000 to 400,000 distinct CDR3 sequences, under 20% of them appearing once. Sequenced input: peripheral blood. These receptors were taken from an adult man with Graves' ophthalmopathy.

This clonotype was recorded many times. The gene calls are TRBV20-1 and TRBJ2-4; TRBD1 aligns across 8 bases. This CDR3 is 14 amino acids long. CDR1 and CDR2 from the germline V gene are DFQATT and SNEGSKA (reference sequence). V dropped 1 base and J dropped 8; count of bases not matched to a gene: 7. The DNA for the CDR3 is TGCAGTGCTAGAGCCGACAGGGGCCGACACATTCAGTACTTC. Translated, it gives CSARADRGRHIQYF.

The table lists this clonotype with many counts. The V call is TRBV7-8, the J call TRBJ1-6, with 10 bases fitting TRBD1. The CDR3 runs to 15 residues. Germline lookup yields CDR1 SGHVS and CDR2 FQNEAQ. After removal of 5 bases from V and 10 bases from J, the junction contained 8 bases not matched to a gene. The CDR3 is CASSPETGGYSPLHF. The DNA of the CDR3 is TGTGCCAGCAGCCCCGAGACAGGGGGCTACTCACCCCTCCACTTT.

This clonotype was seen at least ten times. This chain uses TRBV6-1 with TRBJ2-7, with a weak D call TRBD1 (6 bases). The V end lost 10 bases, the J end lost 0 bases, and 16 bases lay between the germline ends. The CDR3 has 14 residues. The germline gives CDR1 MNHNS, CDR2 SASEGT. The CDR3: CATAIQGSSYEQYF. CDR3 nucleotide sequence: TGTGCCACCGCTATTCAGGGGAGCTCCTACGAGCAGTACTTC.

This clonotype occurred many times. The chain recombines TRBV29-1 with TRBJ1-1, with D possibly matching TRBD1 (6 bases). The CDR3 length is 13 residues. CDR1 and CDR2 from the germline V gene are SQVTM and ANQGSEA. Trimming left V 4 bases short and J 1 base short, with 10 bases between. The CDR3 loop reads CSVVTGPNTEAFF. CDR3 in DNA: TGCAGCGTTGTTACAGGGCCGAACACTGAAGCTTTCTTT.

Ten or more counts support this clonotype. The rearrangement links TRBV7-2 to TRBJ2-5; the D gene is possibly TRBD1 (5 bases). Germline lookup yields CDR1 SGHTA and CDR2 FQGNSA. Trimming took 8 bases from V and 4 from J, leaving 17 bases between them. CDR3 length equals 14 residues. Written as DNA, the CDR3 is TGTGCCAGCTCCCTCGACAGCAATCCAGAGACCCAGTACTTC. It encodes CASSLDSNPETQYF.